This T cell receptor (beta chain) was sequenced during a study of shared clonotypes between healthy human individuals. Study results and limitations: Estimated richness was generally greater in naive than memory subsets.

This CDR3 comprises 14 residues. Germline V gives CDR1 MDHEN, CDR2 SYDVKM. V was cut by 5 bases and J by 3 bases, with 10 bases left in between. A word on this clone: Its specificity is not known.

Sequencing used immunoSEQ multiplex PCR; TCRdb keeps in-frame clones, though not all of them. This sample has 2 million to 3 million clones, with 90% to 95% found just once. This TCR was sampled from a man younger than 30 in good health. Some clones in this sample may be carry-over from other donors' samples. The chain uses TRBV28 and TRBJ1-4, with D possibly TRBD1 on 6 matching bases. Sequenced input: naive CD4+ T cells from PBMCs. Described subset: CD45RA+ positively selected. The DNA of the CDR3 is TGTGCCAGCAGTCAGGGGCCGGCTAATGAAAAACTGTTTTTT. Its protein product is CASSQGPANEKLFF.